This T cell receptor beta chain was captured by sequencing in a study of early T cells in non-severe SARS-CoV-2 infection. This clonotype was detected ten times or more. V was trimmed by 6 bases and J by 4 bases, leaving 3 bases between them. Looked up from germline, CDR1 is SNHLY and CDR2 is FYNNEI. This CDR3 region has 11 residues. TCRdb independently ran MiXCR on the 5' RACE reads; one entry per CDR3 protein. The data show 90,000 or so distinct CDR3 sequences, with just under 15% seen just once and 4.5% to 7% held by the top ten. This sequence was found in an adult who was a healthcare worker with PCR-confirmed SARS-CoV-2 infection or an uninfected control (not recorded which). Sequencing used whole blood. V usage is TRBV2 and J usage is TRBJ1-4, with D unresolved. This chain's CDR3 is CASSVNEKLFF. CDR3 nucleotides: TGTGCCAGCAGCGTTAATGAAAAACTGTTTTTT.